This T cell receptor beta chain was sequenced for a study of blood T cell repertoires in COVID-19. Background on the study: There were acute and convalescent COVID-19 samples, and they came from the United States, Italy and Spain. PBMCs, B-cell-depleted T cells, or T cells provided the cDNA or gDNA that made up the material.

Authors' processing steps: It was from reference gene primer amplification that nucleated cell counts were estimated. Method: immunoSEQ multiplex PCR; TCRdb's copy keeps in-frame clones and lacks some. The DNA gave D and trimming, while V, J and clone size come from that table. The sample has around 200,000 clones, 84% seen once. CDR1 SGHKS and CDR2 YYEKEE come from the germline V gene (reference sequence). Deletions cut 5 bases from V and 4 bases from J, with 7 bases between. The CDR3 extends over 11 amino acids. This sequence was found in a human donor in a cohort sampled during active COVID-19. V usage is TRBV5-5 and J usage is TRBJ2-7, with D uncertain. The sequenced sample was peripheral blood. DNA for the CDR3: TGTGCCAGCAGGAACAGATACGAGCAGTACTTC. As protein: CASRNRYEQYF.